This TCR beta chain stems from a study of cytotoxic CD8 clonotypes in ibrutinib-treated CLL. Study observations and caveats: Age-matched healthy donor levels were exceeded by baseline clonality, which tracked circulating CD8+ T-cell counts.

Assay used: immunoSEQ multiplex PCR; TCRdb lists only in-frame clones, some missing. The sample lists 50,000 to 70,000 clones; roughly 54% were seen once. This clone was found a few times. Its antigen remains unidentified. The sequencing here drew on PBMCs, taken at disease progression, from a patient treated with ibrutinib. The receptor was isolated from a human donor with chronic lymphocytic leukemia.

Written as DNA, the CDR3 is TGTGCCAGCAGCCAAGAGGGAGGGACAGGGTGGTATGGCTACACCTTC. Its protein is CASSQEGGTGWYGYTF. The chain couples TRBV4-2 to TRBJ1-2; TRBD1 matches 9 bases. Germline CDR1 and CDR2: LGHNA and YNFKEQ. The CDR3 sequence is 16 residues long. Trimming cost V 0 bases and J 5 bases; bases outside gene matches: 7.